One and the same sample provided the 6 T cell receptor beta chains below, sequenced in a study of long-term antiretroviral therapy in people with HIV (dated by TCRdb to the early 2020s). The immunoSEQ hsTCRB v3.0 assay was used at survey level resolution for TRB variable region sequencing. As stored in TCRdb, this immuneACCESS dataset retains in-frame rearrangements with V and J assigned. A fraction of the clones does not appear; measured against another copy, unresolved V genes explain less than half of the discrepancy, and the remainder lacks a known reason. Across this sample there are about 23,000 clones, with 70% to 90% seen only once. The ten most abundant clones make up approximately 5.9% of the sample. The source was unsorted PBMCs, collected 0.6 years after starting antiretroviral therapy. Receptors originate from a man between 60 and 75 years old with HIV.

This sequence joins TRBV19 and TRBJ1-3; D not certain. The CDR3 covers 15 residues. The V gene lost 2 bases and the J gene lost 0 bases, with 8 bases spanning the gap. CDR1 is LNHDA, CDR2 SQIVND, per germline (reference sequence). The CDR3 is CASSIYKSSGNTIYF. The CDR3 nucleotides are TGTGCCAGTAGTATATACAAGAGCTCTGGAAACACCATATATTTT.

V gene TRBV5-1 combines with J gene TRBJ2-2; D is ambiguous. Germline loops: CDR1 SGHRS, CDR2 YFSETQ. The CDR3 length is 14 residues. Deletions cut 0 bases from V and 3 bases from J, with 6 bases between. The CDR3 region is CASSLAADTGELFF. CDR3 coding DNA: TGCGCCAGCAGCTTGGCCGCGGACACCGGGGAGCTGTTTTTT.

The chain uses TRBV20-1 and TRBJ2-5; 7 nucleotides match TRBD2. Germline values: CDR1 DFQATT, CDR2 SNEGSKA (reference sequence). This CDR3 region has 11 residues. Unmatched junction bases numbered 4, after V lost 6 bases and J lost 6 bases. The CDR3 nucleotides read TGCAGTGCGACTAGCTATAAGACCCAGTACTTC. Protein: CSATSYKTQYF.

This rearrangement joins TRBV5-1 to TRBJ2-3; the D call may be TRBD1 or TRBD2 (5 bases each). Trimming took 5 bases from V and 0 from J, leaving 16 bases between them. The CDR3 contains 16 residues. The germline gives CDR1 SGHRS, CDR2 YFSETQ. The CDR3 reads CASRRDGALSTDTQYF. DNA for the CDR3: TGCGCCAGCAGAAGGGACGGAGCCTTAAGCACAGATACGCAGTATTTT.

This chain links TRBV14 with TRBJ2-7; unclear D gene. The V gene lost 2 bases and the J gene lost 3 bases, with 8 bases spanning the gap. CDR1 is SGHDN and CDR2 is FVKESK in the germline V gene. This CDR3 spans 13 amino acids. This chain's CDR3 is CASSQLDHYEQYF. In DNA, the CDR3 is TGTGCCAGCAGCCAATTGGACCACTACGAGCAGTACTTC.

In this sample, this clone turned up once. The V gene is TRBV28, the J gene TRBJ2-3; D remains ambiguous. CDR1 MDHEN and CDR2 SYDVKM come from the germline V gene. Trimming removed 10 bases from V and 2 bases from J, with 10 bases in between. The CDR3 runs to 12 residues. CDR3 in DNA: TGTGCCATCCTGGAGAACACAGATACGCAGTATTTT. As protein: CAILENTDTQYF. The full variable domain, rest sourced from reference TRBV28 and TRBJ2-3, is DVKVTQSSRYLVKRTGEKVFLECVQDMDHENMFWYRQDPGLGLRLIYFSYDVKMKEKGDIPEGYSVSREKKERFSLILESASTNQTSMYLCAILENTDTQYFGPGTRLTVL.